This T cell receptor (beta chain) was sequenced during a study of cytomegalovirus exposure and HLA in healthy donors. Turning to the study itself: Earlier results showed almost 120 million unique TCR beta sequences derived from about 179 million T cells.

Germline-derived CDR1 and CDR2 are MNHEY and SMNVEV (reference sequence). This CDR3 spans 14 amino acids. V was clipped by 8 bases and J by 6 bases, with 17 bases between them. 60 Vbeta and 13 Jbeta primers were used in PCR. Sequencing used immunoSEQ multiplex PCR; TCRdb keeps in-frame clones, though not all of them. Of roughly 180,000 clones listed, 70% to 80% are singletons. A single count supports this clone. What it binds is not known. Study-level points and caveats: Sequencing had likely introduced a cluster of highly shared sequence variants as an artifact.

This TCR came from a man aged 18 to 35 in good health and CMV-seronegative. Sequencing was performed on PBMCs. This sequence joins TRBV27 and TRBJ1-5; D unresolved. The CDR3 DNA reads TGTGCCAGCCGCCCCTTGTCCGGTAGTCAGCCCCAGCATTTT. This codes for CASRPLSGSQPQHF.